The clone carrying this T cell receptor (beta chain) occurred many times. Its antigen is not identified. TCRdb independently ran MiXCR on the 5' RACE reads; one entry per CDR3 protein. Of roughly 39,000 distinct CDR3 sequences detected, around 6.5% appear once; the ten largest clones hold 43%. The sample's time point: sample taken at primary tumor resection. Tumor, nontumor lung or frozen PBMC supplied whole RNA that was sequenced unsorted. These data belong to a study of spatial heterogeneity in lung cancer. For the study at large: Detection consistently captured more beta-chain sequences than alpha-chain sequences. Points from the study as a whole: Among blood samples, ubiquitous expanded tumor TCRs appeared more at resection than at follow-up.

The CDR3 spans 13 residues. Trimming pared 5 bases from V and 8 bases from J, leaving 15 bases between. Germline CDR1 SEHNR, CDR2 FQNEAQ (reference sequence). This specimen consisted of PBMCs, obtained at surgery. The J gene is TRBJ1-1, the V gene TRBV7-9, with a weak D call TRBD1 (5 bases). The TCR was taken from a female donor with early-stage non-small cell lung cancer. The CDR3 nucleotides read TGTGCCAGCAGCCCCCTTGGGGCAGGGGAAGCTTTCTTT. Translated: CASSPLGAGEAFF.